Listed below are T cell receptor beta chains from one sample, sequenced in a study of T cell responses to AZD1222 COVID-19 vaccine. Method: immunoSEQ multiplex PCR; TCRdb's copy keeps in-frame clones and lacks some. This sample has 120,000 or so clones, with 65% to 90% found just once. Sequenced here: peripheral blood, sampled on day 0 of AZD1222 vaccination. Receptors originate from an adult in good health. Both conserved end residues are part of each CDR3. A D gene is named only where the DNA matches it firmly. Clone size is shown for a subset of rows, as once, few, many or a class of expanded clone.

D	size	V	J	CDR3	DNA
-	few	TRBV2	TRBJ1-6	CASRYLDNSPLHF	TGTGCCAGCAGGTACTTAGATAATTCACCCCTCCACTTT
TRBD1	-	TRBV6-2/TRBV6-3	TRBJ1-2	CASSRTGDYGYTF	TGTGCCAGCAGTCGCACAGGGGACTATGGCTACACCTTC
-	-	TRBV27	TRBJ1-1	CASSLSGVDSGTEAFF	TGTGCCAGCAGTTTGTCGGGGGTGGATTCGGGCACTGAAGCTTTCTTT
-	-	TRBV6-5	TRBJ1-4	CASSRTGSEKLFF	TGTGCCAGCAGTAGGACCGGGAGTGAAAAACTGTTTTTT
-	-	TRBV7-3	TRBJ2-1	CASSPTGGLTPDEQFF	TGTGCCAGCAGCCCCACCGGGGGACTGACACCCGATGAGCAGTTCTTC
TRBD2	-	TRBV7-2	TRBJ2-1	CASSSLAGVNEQFF	TGTGCCAGCAGCTCGCTAGCGGGAGTAAATGAGCAGTTCTTC
-	few	TRBV7-2	TRBJ2-7	CASSVNPGLKSYEQYF	TGTGCCAGCAGCGTTAATCCGGGACTCAAATCCTACGAGCAGTACTTC
-	-	TRBV9	TRBJ2-2	CASSVDREGTGELFF	TGTGCCAGCAGCGTAGACAGGGAGGGGACCGGGGAGCTGTTTTTT
TRBD1	-	TRBV27	TRBJ2-1	CASSLWDRGHEQFF	TGTGCCAGCAGTTTATGGGACAGAGGTCATGAGCAGTTCTTC
TRBD1	-	TRBV5-1	TRBJ2-7	CASSWTGGAGEQYF	TGCGCCAGCAGCTGGACAGGGGGCGCGGGGGAGCAGTACTTC
TRBD2	-	TRBV2	TRBJ2-1	CASSSQSSGSGEQFF	TGTGCCAGCAGTAGTCAATCTAGCGGGAGTGGTGAGCAGTTCTTC
-	-	TRBV29-1	TRBJ2-1	CSARGLSYNEQFF	TGCAGCGCCCGGGGACTCTCCTACAATGAGCAGTTCTTC
-	-	TRBV5-4	TRBJ2-6	CASSLGGDRPGANVLTF	TGTGCCAGCAGCTTGGGAGGGGACCGCCCTGGGGCCAACGTCCTGACTTTC
-	-	TRBV7-6	TRBJ1-1	CASSLAINGNTEAFF	TGTGCCAGCAGCTTAGCGATAAACGGTAACACTGAAGCTTTCTTT
-	-	TRBV4-1	TRBJ2-2	CASSQDRGAVGELFF	TGCGCCAGCAGCCAAGATCGGGGGGCGGTCGGGGAGCTGTTTTTT
-	few	TRBV6-2/TRBV6-3	TRBJ2-2	CASSYLGTGELFF	TGTGCCAGCAGTTACTTGGGCACCGGGGAGCTGTTTTTT
TRBD1	many	TRBV5-4	TRBJ1-4	CASSTNRGINEKLFF	TGTGCCAGCAGCACGAACAGGGGCATAAATGAAAAACTGTTTTTT
TRBD1	few	TRBV6-5	TRBJ1-5	CASKWDRVDNQPQHF	TGTGCCAGCAAATGGGACAGGGTGGACAATCAGCCCCAGCATTTT
-	-	TRBV30	TRBJ1-3	CAWIPLGTVGNTIYF	TGTGCCTGGATTCCCCTAGGGACCGTTGGAAACACCATATATTTT
TRBD1	-	TRBV6-5	TRBJ1-2	CASSYSPGQGLGYTF	TGTGCCAGCAGTTACTCACCGGGACAGGGGCTCGGCTACACCTTC
-	-	TRBV7-8	TRBJ2-3	CASSYGLSTDTQYF	TGTGCCAGCAGCTACGGTCTTAGCACAGATACGCAGTATTTT
-	few	TRBV21-1	TRBJ1-2	CASSRTGDGYTF	TGTGCCAGCAGTCGAACCGGGGATGGCTACACCTTC
-	-	TRBV12-3/TRBV12-4	TRBJ2-7	CASSSDIREQYF	TGTGCCAGCAGTTCCGACATCCGGGAGCAGTACTTC
-	-	TRBV10-1	TRBJ2-7	CASSAALSGDEQYF	TGCGCCAGCAGTGCGGCTTTGTCAGGGGACGAGCAGTACTTC
TRBD2	-	TRBV4-2	TRBJ2-6	CASRSPGLAGAGANVLTF	TGTGCCAGCAGATCTCCGGGACTAGCGGGAGCTGGGGCCAACGTCCTGACTTTC
-	-	TRBV7-6	TRBJ1-1	CASSADSGTEAFF	TGTGCCAGCAGCGCAGACAGCGGCACTGAAGCTTTCTTT
-	-	TRBV2	TRBJ2-7	CASSGVRKPYEQYF	TGTGCCAGCAGTGGGGTCAGAAAACCCTACGAGCAGTACTTC
-	-	TRBV4-1	TRBJ2-2	CASSQTPRGMVTGELFF	TGCGCCAGCAGCCAAACCCCCCGGGGTATGGTCACCGGGGAGCTGTTTTTT
-	-	TRBV5-1	TRBJ1-5	CASSLNGESNQPQHF	TGCGCCAGCAGCTTGAACGGAGAGAGCAATCAGCCCCAGCATTTT
TRBD1	-	TRBV28	TRBJ1-5	CASSPRTGRNQPQHF	TGTGCCAGCAGTCCAAGGACAGGGCGTAATCAGCCCCAGCATTTT
-	-	TRBV28	TRBJ1-1	CASSPPGGARGTTEAFF	TGTGCCAGCAGTCCCCCCGGGGGGGCGCGGGGAACCACTGAAGCTTTCTTT
-	-	TRBV6-4	TRBJ2-2	CASSPGRTNTGELFF	TGTGCCAGCAGCCCCGGGAGAACGAACACCGGGGAGCTGTTTTTT
-	-	TRBV5-1	TRBJ2-7	CASSLYSPGSSYEQYF	TGCGCCAGCAGCTTGTACAGTCCGGGTAGCTCCTACGAGCAGTACTTC
-	-	TRBV7-3	TRBJ2-2	CASSLSNTGELFF	TGTGCCAGCAGCCTAAGTAACACCGGGGAGCTGTTTTTT
-	-	TRBV28	TRBJ2-7	CASSLFAVQREQYF	TGTGCCAGCAGTTTATTCGCCGTTCAAAGGGAGCAGTACTTC
TRBD2	-	TRBV28	TRBJ2-3	CASSLYRETSGRGHTQYF	TGTGCCAGCAGTTTATACCGAGAGACTAGCGGGAGGGGCCATACGCAGTATTTT
-	-	TRBV27	TRBJ2-7	CASIAPSYEQYF	TGTGCCAGCATCGCGCCCTCCTACGAGCAGTACTTC
-	once	TRBV28	TRBJ2-3	CASSKDPRMAPSTDTQYF	TGTGCCAGCAGTAAAGACCCCAGGATGGCGCCTAGCACAGATACGCAGTATTTT
-	-	TRBV9	TRBJ1-2	CASSQPGGYTF	TGTGCCAGCAGCCAGCCAGGCGGCTACACCTTC
TRBD1	-	TRBV29-1	TRBJ1-4	CSGRDSREKLFF	TGCAGCGGCCGGGACAGCCGCGAAAAACTGTTTTTT
TRBD1	-	TRBV5-1	TRBJ2-2	CASSLTGVNTGELFF	TGCGCCAGCAGCTTGACAGGGGTGAACACCGGGGAGCTGTTTTTT
-	-	TRBV19	TRBJ2-7	CASSIGQPYEQYF	TGTGCCAGTAGTATAGGACAGCCCTACGAGCAGTACTTC
TRBD1	-	TRBV30	TRBJ1-2	CACAETGYGYTF	TGTGCCTGCGCCGAGACAGGGTATGGCTACACCTTC
TRBD1	-	TRBV6-5	TRBJ1-5	CASRKGQVSNQPQHF	TGTGCCAGCAGAAAGGGACAGGTTAGCAATCAGCCCCAGCATTTT
TRBD1	once	TRBV7-3	TRBJ2-1	CASSRTGGDEQFF	TGTGCCAGCAGCAGAACAGGGGGCGATGAGCAGTTCTTC
-	-	TRBV2	TRBJ1-5	CASSLGWGNQPQHF	TGTGCCAGCAGTCTGGGGTGGGGTAATCAGCCCCAGCATTTT
TRBD1	-	TRBV14	TRBJ1-2	CASSQVDRGVRGYTF	TGTGCCAGCAGCCAAGTGGACAGGGGAGTAAGGGGCTACACCTTC
-	-	TRBV12-3/TRBV12-4	TRBJ2-1	CASSFFYNEQFF	TGTGCCAGCAGTTTCTTCTACAATGAGCAGTTCTTC